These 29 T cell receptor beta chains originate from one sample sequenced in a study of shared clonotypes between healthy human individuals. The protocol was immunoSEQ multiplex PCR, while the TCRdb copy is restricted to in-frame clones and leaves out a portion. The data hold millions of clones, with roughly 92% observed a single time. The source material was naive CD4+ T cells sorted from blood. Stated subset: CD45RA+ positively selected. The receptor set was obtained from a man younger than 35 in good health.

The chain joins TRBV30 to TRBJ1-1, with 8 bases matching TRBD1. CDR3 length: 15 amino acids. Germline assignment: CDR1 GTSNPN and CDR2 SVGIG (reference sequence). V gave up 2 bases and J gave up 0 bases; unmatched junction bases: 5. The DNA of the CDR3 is TGTGCCTGGAGTTTACAGGGGGTTCTGAACACTGAAGCTTTCTTT. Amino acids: CAWSLQGVLNTEAFF.

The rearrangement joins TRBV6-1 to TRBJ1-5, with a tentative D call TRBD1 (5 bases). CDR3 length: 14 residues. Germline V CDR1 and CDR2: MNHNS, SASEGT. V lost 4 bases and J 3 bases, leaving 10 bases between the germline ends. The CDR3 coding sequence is TGTGCCAGCAGTGTGCACAGGACCAATCAGCCCCAGCATTTT. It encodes CASSVHRTNQPQHF.

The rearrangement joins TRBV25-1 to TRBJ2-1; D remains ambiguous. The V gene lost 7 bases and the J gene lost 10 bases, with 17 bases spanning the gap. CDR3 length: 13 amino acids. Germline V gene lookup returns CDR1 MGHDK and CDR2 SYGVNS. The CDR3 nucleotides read TGTGCCAGCACCCGAAGCTATGTCGGGGAGCAGTTCTTC. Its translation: CASTRSYVGEQFF.

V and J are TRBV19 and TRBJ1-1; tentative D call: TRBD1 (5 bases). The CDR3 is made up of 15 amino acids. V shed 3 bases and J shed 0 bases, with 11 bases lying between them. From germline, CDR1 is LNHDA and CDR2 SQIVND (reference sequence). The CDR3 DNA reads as TGTGCCAGTAGTATTAACGGGGGGATGAACACTGAAGCTTTCTTT. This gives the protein CASSINGGMNTEAFF.

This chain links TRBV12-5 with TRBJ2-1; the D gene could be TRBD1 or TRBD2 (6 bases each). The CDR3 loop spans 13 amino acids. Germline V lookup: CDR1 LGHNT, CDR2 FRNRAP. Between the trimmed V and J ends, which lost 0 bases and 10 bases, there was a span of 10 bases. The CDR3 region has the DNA TGTGCTAGTGGTTTGGTACTGGGGGGCGAGCAGTTCTTC. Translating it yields CASGLVLGGEQFF.

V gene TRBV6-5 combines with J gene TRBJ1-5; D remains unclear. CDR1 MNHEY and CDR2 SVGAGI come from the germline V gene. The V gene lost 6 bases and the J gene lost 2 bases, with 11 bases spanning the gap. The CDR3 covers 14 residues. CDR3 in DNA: TGTGCCAGCAGCCCGGAAAGGGGCAATCAGCCCCAGCATTTT. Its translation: CASSPERGNQPQHF.

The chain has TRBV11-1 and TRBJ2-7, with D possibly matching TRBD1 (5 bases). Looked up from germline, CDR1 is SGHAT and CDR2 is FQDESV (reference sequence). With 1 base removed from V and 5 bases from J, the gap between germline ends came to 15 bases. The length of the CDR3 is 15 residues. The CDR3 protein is CASSLEGRTLNEQYF. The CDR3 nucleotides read TGTGCCAGCAGCTTAGAAGGTAGGACACTCAACGAGCAGTACTTC.

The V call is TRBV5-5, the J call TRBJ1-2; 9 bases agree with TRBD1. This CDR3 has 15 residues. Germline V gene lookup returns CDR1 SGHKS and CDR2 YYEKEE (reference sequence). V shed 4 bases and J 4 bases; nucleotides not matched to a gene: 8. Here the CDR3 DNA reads TGTGCCAGCAGCGTTACAGGGGGCCACCCCTATGGCTACACCTTC. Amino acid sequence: CASSVTGGHPYGYTF.

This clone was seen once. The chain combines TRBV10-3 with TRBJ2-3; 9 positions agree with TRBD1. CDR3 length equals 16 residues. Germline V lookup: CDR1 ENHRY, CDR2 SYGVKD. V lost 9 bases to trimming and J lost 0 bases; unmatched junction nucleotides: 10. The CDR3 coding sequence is TGTGCCATTACCCCGGGACAGGGTTCGAGCACAGATACGCAGTATTTT. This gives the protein CAITPGQGSSTDTQYF.

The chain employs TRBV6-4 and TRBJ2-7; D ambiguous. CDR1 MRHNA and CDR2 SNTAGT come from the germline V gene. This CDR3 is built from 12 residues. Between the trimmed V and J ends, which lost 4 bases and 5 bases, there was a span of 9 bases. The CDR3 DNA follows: TGTGCCAGCAGTGTCAGCGCCCACGAGCAGTACTTC. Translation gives CASSVSAHEQYF.

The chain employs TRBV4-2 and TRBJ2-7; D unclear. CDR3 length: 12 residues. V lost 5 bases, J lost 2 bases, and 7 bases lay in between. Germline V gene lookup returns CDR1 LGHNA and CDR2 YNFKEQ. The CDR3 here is CASSLGAYEQYF. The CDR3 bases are TGTGCCAGCAGCTTAGGAGCCTACGAGCAGTACTTC.

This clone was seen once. The CDR3 is CASSLVGAPTGELFF. CDR3 coding DNA: TGTGCCAGCAGCTTAGTGGGGGCGCCCACCGGGGAGCTGTTTTTT. The chain is built from TRBV7-2 and TRBJ2-2; weak D call: TRBD1 (6 bases). V lost 1 base, J lost 4 bases, and 10 bases lay in between. This CDR3 is 15 amino acids long. In germline, CDR1 is SGHTA, CDR2 FQGNSA.

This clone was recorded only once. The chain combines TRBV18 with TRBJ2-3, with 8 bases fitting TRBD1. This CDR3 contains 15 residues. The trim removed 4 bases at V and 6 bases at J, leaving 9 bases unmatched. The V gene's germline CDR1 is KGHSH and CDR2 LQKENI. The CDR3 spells CASSRNRGYADTQYF. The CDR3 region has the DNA TGTGCCAGCTCACGGAACAGGGGGTATGCGGATACGCAGTATTTT.

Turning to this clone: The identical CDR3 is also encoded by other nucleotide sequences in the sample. CDR3 in amino acids: CASSSGGQPQHF. CDR3 coding DNA: TGTGCCAGCAGCTCCGGTGGACAGCCCCAGCATTTT. The chain employs TRBV7-2 and TRBJ1-5; no clear D. The CDR3 is 12 amino acids. Trimming removed 4 bases at V and 7 bases at J, with 8 bases between. The germline V gene has CDR1 SGHTA and CDR2 FQGNSA.

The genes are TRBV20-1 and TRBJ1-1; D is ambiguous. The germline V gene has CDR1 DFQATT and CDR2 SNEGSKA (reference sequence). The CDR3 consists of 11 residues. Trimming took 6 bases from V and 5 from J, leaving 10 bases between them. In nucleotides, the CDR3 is TGCAGTGCCTCCTCACCAACTGAAGCTTTCTTT. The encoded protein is CSASSPTEAFF.

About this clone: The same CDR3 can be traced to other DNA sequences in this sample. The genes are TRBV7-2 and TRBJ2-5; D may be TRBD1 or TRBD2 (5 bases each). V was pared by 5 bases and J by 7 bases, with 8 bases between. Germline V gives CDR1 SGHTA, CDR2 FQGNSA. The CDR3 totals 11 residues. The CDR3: CASSPGRTQYF. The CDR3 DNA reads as TGTGCCAGCAGCCCGGGGCGGACCCAGTACTTC.

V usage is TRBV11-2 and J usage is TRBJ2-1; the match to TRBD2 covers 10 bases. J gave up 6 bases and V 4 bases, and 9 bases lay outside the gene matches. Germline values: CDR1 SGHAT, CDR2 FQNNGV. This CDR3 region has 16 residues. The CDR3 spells CASSYTGASGGNEQFF. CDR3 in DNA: TGTGCCAGCAGCTACACCGGGGCTAGCGGGGGCAATGAGCAGTTCTTC.

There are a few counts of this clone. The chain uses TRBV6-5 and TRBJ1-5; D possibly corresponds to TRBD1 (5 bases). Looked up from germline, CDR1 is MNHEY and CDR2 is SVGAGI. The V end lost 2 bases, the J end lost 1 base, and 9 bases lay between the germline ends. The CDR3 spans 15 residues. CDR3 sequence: CASSYRDVSNQPQHF. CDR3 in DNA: TGTGCCAGCAGTTACCGGGACGTGAGCAATCAGCCCCAGCATTTT.

The DNA of the CDR3 is TGTGCCAGCTCGAACGGCGGGTTCTCCTACGAGCAGTACTTC. It yields the protein CASSNGGFSYEQYF. This rearrangement joins TRBV28 to TRBJ2-7, with D maybe TRBD2 (5 bases). CDR1 and CDR2 (germline): MDHEN, SYDVKM. The CDR3 runs 14 residues. The V end lost 8 bases, the J end lost 0 bases, and 14 bases lay between the germline ends.

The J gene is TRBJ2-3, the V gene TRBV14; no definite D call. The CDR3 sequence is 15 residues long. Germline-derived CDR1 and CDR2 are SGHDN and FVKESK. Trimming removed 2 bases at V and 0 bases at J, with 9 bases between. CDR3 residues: CASSQQFSSTDTQYF. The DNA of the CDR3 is TGTGCCAGCAGCCAACAGTTTTCTAGCACAGATACGCAGTATTTT.

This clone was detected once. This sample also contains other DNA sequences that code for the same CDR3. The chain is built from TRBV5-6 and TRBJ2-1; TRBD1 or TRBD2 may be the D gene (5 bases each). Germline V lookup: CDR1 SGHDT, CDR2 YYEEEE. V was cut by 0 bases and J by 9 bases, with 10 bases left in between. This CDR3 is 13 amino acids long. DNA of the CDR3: TGTGCCAGCAGCTTGGGACGGGGCGGTGAGCAGTTCTTC. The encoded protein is CASSLGRGGEQFF.

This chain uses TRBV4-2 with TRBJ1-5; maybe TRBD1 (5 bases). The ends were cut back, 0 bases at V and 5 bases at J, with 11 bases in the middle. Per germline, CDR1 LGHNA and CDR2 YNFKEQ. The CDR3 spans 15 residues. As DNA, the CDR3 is TGTGCCAGCAGCCAAGAAGAGGGGAGCCATCAGCCCCAGCATTTT. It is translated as CASSQEEGSHQPQHF.

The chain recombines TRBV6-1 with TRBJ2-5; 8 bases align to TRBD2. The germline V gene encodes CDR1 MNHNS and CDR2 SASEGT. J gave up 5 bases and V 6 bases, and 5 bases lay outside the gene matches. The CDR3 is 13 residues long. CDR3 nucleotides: TGTGCCAGCAGACTAGCGGCGGCGGAGACCCAGTACTTC. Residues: CASRLAAAETQYF.

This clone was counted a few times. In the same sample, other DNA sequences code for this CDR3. CDR3 amino acids: CAWSGQGNSPLHF. CDR3 bases: TGTGCCTGGAGTGGACAGGGTAATTCACCCCTCCACTTT. This chain links TRBV30 with TRBJ1-6; 7 bases fit TRBD1. Trimming removed 1 base from V and 6 bases from J; junction bases left unmatched: 0. Germline lookup yields CDR1 GTSNPN and CDR2 SVGIG (reference sequence). CDR3 size: 13 residues.

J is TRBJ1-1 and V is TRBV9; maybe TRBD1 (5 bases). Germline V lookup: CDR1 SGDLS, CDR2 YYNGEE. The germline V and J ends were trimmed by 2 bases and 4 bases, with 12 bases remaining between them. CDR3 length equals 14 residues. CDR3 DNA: TGTGCCAGCAGCGTCCTCGGGGGAGGCACTGAAGCTTTCTTT. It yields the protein CASSVLGGGTEAFF.

The CDR3 coding sequence is TGTGCCAGCAGTTTAGTGGGACTAGCGGGTCCGATAGGGAGCACAGATACGCAGTATTTT. This gives the protein CASSLVGLAGPIGSTDTQYF. This chain uses TRBV27 with TRBJ2-3; 12 nucleotides match TRBD2. The V gene's germline CDR1 is MNHEY and CDR2 SMNVEV (reference sequence). The V gene end was trimmed by 2 bases and the J gene end by 0 bases; junction bases not matched to a gene: 12. This CDR3 contains 20 residues.

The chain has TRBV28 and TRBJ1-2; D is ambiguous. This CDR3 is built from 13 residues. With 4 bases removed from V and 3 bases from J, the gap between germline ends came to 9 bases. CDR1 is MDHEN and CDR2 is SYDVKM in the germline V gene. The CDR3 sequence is CASSSIGYYGYTF. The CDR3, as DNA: TGTGCCAGCAGTTCTATCGGATACTATGGCTACACCTTC.

The CDR3 DNA is TGTGCCAGCTCACCATCGATAGACACTGAAGCTTTCTTT. Translating it yields CASSPSIDTEAFF. The V call is TRBV18, the J call TRBJ1-1; D not certain. Trimming took off 2 bases at V and 3 bases at J, with 7 bases between the two ends. There are 13 residues in the CDR3. Germline lookup yields CDR1 KGHSH and CDR2 LQKENI.

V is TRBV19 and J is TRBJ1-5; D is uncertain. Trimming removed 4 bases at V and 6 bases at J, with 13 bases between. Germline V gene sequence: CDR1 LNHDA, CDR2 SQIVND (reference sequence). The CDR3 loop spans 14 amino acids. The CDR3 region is CASSTPAEGQPQHF. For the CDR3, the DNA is TGTGCCAGTAGTACCCCGGCCGAGGGTCAGCCCCAGCATTTT.